One and the same sample provided the 30 T cell receptor beta chains below, sequenced in a study of shared clonotypes between healthy human individuals. TCRdb's copy holds only in-frame clones and misses some; the assay was immunoSEQ multiplex PCR. The repertoire holds 2.5 million or so clones, with around nine tenths as singletons. The sample was naive CD4+ T cells sorted from blood. Subset described: CD45RA+ positively selected. These receptors all come from a man younger than 35 in good health.

This rearrangement joins TRBV27 to TRBJ1-1; TRBD1 is a possible D gene (5 bases). V gave up 6 bases and J gave up 0 bases, with 14 bases separating them. CDR3 length: 15 amino acids. The germline gives CDR1 MNHEY, CDR2 SMNVEV (reference sequence). The CDR3 sequence: CASRRGPSLNTEAFF. DNA for the CDR3: TGTGCCAGCAGGAGGGGACCCTCCTTGAACACTGAAGCTTTCTTT.

V and J are TRBV6-5 and TRBJ2-7, with no clear D. With 7 bases removed from V and 2 bases from J, the gap between germline ends came to 6 bases. This CDR3 has 11 amino acids. The germline CDR1 and CDR2 sequences are MNHEY and SVGAGI. In DNA, the CDR3 is TGTGCCAGCACCACAACCTACGAGCAGTACTTC. The encoded protein is CASTTTYEQYF.

The V gene is TRBV4-1, the J gene TRBJ2-7, with D possibly being TRBD2 (5 bases). The germline V and J ends were trimmed by 5 bases and 6 bases, with 8 bases remaining between them. The CDR3 consists of 11 residues. The germline V gene encodes CDR1 MGHRA and CDR2 YSYEKL. The CDR3 DNA reads as TGCGCCAGCAGCGACTACACCGAGCAGTACTTC. This translates into CASSDYTEQYF.

The chain carries TRBV2 and TRBJ2-2; TRBD2 agrees at 11 bases. After removal of 3 bases from V and 4 bases from J, the junction contained 1 base not matched to a gene. CDR1 is SNHLY, CDR2 FYNNEI, per germline. This CDR3 is built from 15 residues. The CDR3 spells CASSETSGVTGELFF. The CDR3 bases are TGTGCCAGCAGTGAGACTAGCGGGGTCACCGGGGAGCTGTTTTTT.

This clone showed up just once. The chain is built from TRBV4-2 and TRBJ2-1, with 11 bases aligning to TRBD2. CDR3 length equals 15 residues. Germline CDR1 reads LGHNA; CDR2 reads YNFKEQ. With V trimmed by 3 bases and J by 7 bases, 5 bases remained unmatched. CDR3: CASSHTSGSVNEQFF. In nucleotides, the CDR3 is TGTGCCAGCAGCCATACTAGCGGGAGTGTTAATGAGCAGTTCTTC.

This clone was observed a single time. CDR3 nucleotide sequence: TGCGCCAGCAGCTTATGGACCGGGAGGACAGATACGCAGTATTTT. Protein sequence: CASSLWTGRTDTQYF. The chain recombines TRBV5-1 with TRBJ2-3; 7 bases agree with TRBD2. Trimming took 2 bases from V and 3 from J; bases not matched to a gene: 6. CDR3 length equals 15 residues. Germline V gene lookup returns CDR1 SGHRS and CDR2 YFSETQ.

The CDR3 coding sequence is TGTGCCAGCAGCTTGGGTGGTGGGGTCCCTGAAGCTTTCTTT. Its translation is CASSLGGGVPEAFF. V usage is TRBV11-3 and J usage is TRBJ1-1; no reliable D call. The V and J ends lost 3 bases and 6 bases respectively, with 14 bases between them. Germline V gives CDR1 SGHNT, CDR2 YENEEA. The CDR3 runs to 14 residues. Filled out from reference TRBV11-3 and TRBJ1-1, the complete variable domain reads EAGVVQSPRYKIIEKKQPVAFWCNPISGHNTLYWYLQNLGQGPELLIRYENEEAVDDSQLPKDRFSAERLKGVDSTLKIQPAELGDSAVYLCASSLGGGVPEAFFGQGTRLTVV.

This clone appeared a few times. CDR3 protein: CASSEARQPQHF. CDR3 bases: TGTGCCAGCAGTGAAGCAAGGCAGCCCCAGCATTTT. V and J are TRBV6-1 and TRBJ1-5; D ambiguous. The V gene's germline CDR1 is MNHNS and CDR2 SASEGT. V shed 0 bases and J shed 7 bases, with 4 bases lying between them. This CDR3 is built from 12 residues.

In this sample, this clone turned up once. The V and J genes are TRBV6-1 and TRBJ1-2; the D gene is possibly TRBD1 (6 bases). Deletions cut 3 bases from V and 2 bases from J, with 13 bases between. Germline loops: CDR1 MNHNS, CDR2 SASEGT. The CDR3 runs to 15 residues. CDR3 DNA sequence: TGTGCCAGCAGTGATGGGGGGGACATAAACTATGGCTACACCTTC. It is translated as CASSDGGDINYGYTF.

This clone was recorded only once. V and J are TRBV28 and TRBJ1-4; 9 positions match TRBD1. The J segment lost 1 base and the V segment lost 6 bases, leaving 0 bases of the junction unmatched. Per the germline V gene, CDR1 is MDHEN and CDR2 is SYDVKM. This CDR3 is built from 14 residues. The DNA of the CDR3 is TGTGCCAGCAGGACAGGGGGAACTAATGAAAAACTGTTTTTT. It codes for CASRTGGTNEKLFF.

V is TRBV6-6 and J is TRBJ2-3, with D tentatively TRBD1 or TRBD2 (6 bases each). Germline V gives CDR1 MNHNY, CDR2 SVGAGI (reference sequence). V lost 4 bases and J 6 bases, leaving 17 bases between the germline ends. The CDR3 runs 15 residues. The CDR3: CASSSRGGSSDTQYF. CDR3 nucleotides: TGTGCCAGCAGTTCCAGGGGAGGTAGCTCCGATACGCAGTATTTT.

The rearrangement joins TRBV5-1 to TRBJ2-5; 9 nucleotides align to TRBD1. Trimming cost V 8 bases and J 3 bases; bases outside gene matches: 8. The CDR3 has 14 residues. Germline assignment: CDR1 SGHRS and CDR2 YFSETQ. CDR3 sequence: CASSNDRGKETQYF. CDR3 DNA sequence: TGCGCCAGTAGCAACGACAGGGGGAAAGAGACCCAGTACTTC.

This CDR3 is CASSLDRVGGYTF. The CDR3 DNA reads as TGCGCCAGCAGCTTGGACAGGGTCGGAGGCTACACCTTC. The chain joins TRBV5-1 to TRBJ1-2; TRBD1 is a possible D gene (6 bases). This CDR3 spans 13 amino acids. The germline V gene has CDR1 SGHRS and CDR2 YFSETQ. V was cut by 0 bases and J by 8 bases, with 11 bases left in between.

The rearrangement uses TRBV10-2 and TRBJ2-3, with 9 nucleotides matching TRBD2. With V trimmed by 4 bases and J by 3 bases, 5 bases remained unmatched. The CDR3 has 15 residues. The V gene's germline CDR1 is WSHSY and CDR2 SAAADI. The CDR3 nucleotides are TGCGCCAGCAGTGTGCGCGGGGGGGAGACAGATACGCAGTATTTT. This codes for CASSVRGGETDTQYF.

The CDR3 loop is CASMRRETQYF. CDR3 DNA sequence: TGTGCCAGCATGCGCCGGGAGACCCAGTACTTC. The chain combines TRBV6-6 with TRBJ2-5; D is unresolved. V was trimmed by 7 bases and J by 5 bases, leaving 8 bases between them. Germline CDR1 MNHNY, CDR2 SVGAGI (reference sequence). The CDR3 spans 11 residues.

This clone was observed a single time. The sample carries other DNA sequences with the same CDR3. The CDR3 DNA follows: TGTGCCAGCAGTTACTCCCGGGATACGCAGTATTTT. Amino acids: CASSYSRDTQYF. J is TRBJ2-3 and V is TRBV6-5; D not certain. Per the germline V gene, CDR1 is MNHEY and CDR2 is SVGAGI. Trimming removed 0 bases from V and 6 bases from J, with 4 bases in between. The CDR3 runs 12 residues.

CDR3 in DNA: TGTGCCAGCAGTTATGTAGGCACTGAAGCTTTCTTT. It translates to CASSYVGTEAFF. The chain carries TRBV25-1 and TRBJ1-1; D is unclear. CDR1 is MGHDK, CDR2 SYGVNS, per germline. The CDR3 is 12 amino acids. V was trimmed by 5 bases and J by 4 bases, leaving 8 bases between them.

This clone was picked up one time. Other DNA sequences of this sample code for an identical CDR3. This rearrangement joins TRBV2 to TRBJ1-5, with 7 bases fitting TRBD1. CDR1 is SNHLY and CDR2 is FYNNEI in the germline V gene. J lost 4 bases, V lost 6 bases, and 6 bases had no gene match. The CDR3 is 14 amino acids. CDR3 nucleotides: TGTGCCAGCAGCGCCGGGACAGCGAATCAGCCCCAGCATTTT. It translates to CASSAGTANQPQHF.

V gene TRBV30 combines with J gene TRBJ2-3, with no clear D. Germline V gives CDR1 GTSNPN, CDR2 SVGIG (reference sequence). This CDR3 spans 11 amino acids. This CDR3 reads CGCGVSDTQYF. CDR3 nucleotide sequence: TGTGGATGCGGAGTTTCAGATACGCAGTATTTT.

The V call is TRBV5-4, the J call TRBJ2-2; D tentatively reads TRBD1 or TRBD2 (5 bases each). The ends were cut back, 2 bases at V and 5 bases at J, with 10 bases in the middle. Germline CDR1 and CDR2: SGHNT and YYREEE (reference sequence). CDR3 length: 14 amino acids. The DNA for the CDR3 is TGTGCCAGCAGCTTCCAGGGAGAGACCGGGGAGCTGTTTTTT. This codes for CASSFQGETGELFF.

For this clone: Other DNA sequences from this sample encode an identical CDR3 as well. The chain links TRBV27 to TRBJ2-1; D is unresolved. Deletions cut 6 bases from V and 6 bases from J, with 9 bases between. The CDR3 sequence is 12 residues long. Germline-derived CDR1 and CDR2 are MNHEY and SMNVEV (reference sequence). The CDR3 sequence: CASSPMGNEQFF. DNA of the CDR3: TGTGCCAGCAGCCCAATGGGCAATGAGCAGTTCTTC.

The chain combines TRBV2 with TRBJ2-1; maybe TRBD1 (5 bases). This CDR3 has 12 residues. Germline lookup yields CDR1 SNHLY and CDR2 FYNNEI. V was cut by 3 bases and J by 9 bases, with 9 bases left in between. The CDR3 coding sequence is TGTGCCAGCAGTGACAACAGGATTGAGCAGTTCTTC. Its translation: CASSDNRIEQFF.

Notes on this clone: Other DNA sequences in the sample encode the same CDR3. The V call is TRBV29-1, the J call TRBJ1-1, with a weak D call TRBD1 (6 bases). The CDR3 length is 12 residues. With 3 bases removed from V and 1 base from J, the gap between germline ends came to 6 bases. CDR1 and CDR2 from the germline V gene are SQVTM and ANQGSEA. This CDR3 reads CSVEGANTEAFF. In nucleotides, the CDR3 is TGCAGCGTTGAGGGGGCGAACACTGAAGCTTTCTTT.

This clone was observed a single time. The V gene is TRBV6-1, the J gene TRBJ2-1; the D gene is possibly TRBD1 (5 bases). Germline CDR1 and CDR2: MNHNS and SASEGT. This CDR3 has 13 amino acids. Trimming left V 5 bases short and J 7 bases short, with 12 bases between. CDR3 sequence (DNA): TGTGCCAGCAGTAGGACATATCGGAATGAGCAGTTCTTC. Residues: CASSRTYRNEQFF.

This sequence joins TRBV5-8 and TRBJ1-2, with D uncertain. Trimming removed 4 bases at V and 2 bases at J, with 15 bases between. The CDR3 extends over 15 amino acids. Germline V gives CDR1 SGHTS, CDR2 YDEGEE. CDR3 protein: CASSRGLATNYGYTF. CDR3 DNA: TGTGCCAGCAGCAGAGGGCTAGCTACCAACTATGGCTACACCTTC.

This chain uses TRBV7-2 with TRBJ2-7, with 7 bases that match TRBD2. In germline, CDR1 is SGHTA, CDR2 FQGNSA. V gave up 5 bases and J gave up 4 bases; unmatched junction bases: 8. This CDR3 is built from 14 residues. CDR3 nucleotide sequence: TGTGCCAGCAGCGACGGGACTATAACGTACGAGCAGTACTTC. Amino acids: CASSDGTITYEQYF.

The J gene is TRBJ2-2, the V gene TRBV27; unclear D gene. The V end lost 2 bases, the J end lost 3 bases, and 4 bases lay between the germline ends. The CDR3 extends over 13 amino acids. Germline V gene lookup returns CDR1 MNHEY and CDR2 SMNVEV (reference sequence). DNA for the CDR3: TGTGCCAGCAGTTTAGCCCACACCGGGGAGCTGTTTTTT. This codes for CASSLAHTGELFF.

This clone was observed a single time. The rearrangement uses TRBV5-1 and TRBJ1-1; maybe TRBD1 (5 bases). Germline V gene sequence: CDR1 SGHRS, CDR2 YFSETQ. This CDR3 has 11 amino acids. The ends were cut back, 8 bases at V and 5 bases at J, with 10 bases in the middle. The DNA of the CDR3 is TGCGCCAGTACGGGGGAAACTGAAGCTTTCTTT. Amino acids: CASTGETEAFF.

Turning to this clone: Distinct nucleotide sequences in the sample also encode this CDR3. The V call is TRBV6-1, the J call TRBJ1-1; TRBD1 agrees at 9 bases. Germline values: CDR1 MNHNS, CDR2 SASEGT. V lost 4 bases and J lost 5; bases outside the gene matches: 2. This CDR3 region has 13 residues. The DNA of the CDR3 is TGTGCCAGCAGTGCGACAGGGGGAACTGAAGCTTTCTTT. Its translation: CASSATGGTEAFF.

The genes are TRBV6-6 and TRBJ2-5, with a tentative D call TRBD2 (5 bases). Between the trimmed V and J ends, which lost 4 bases and 5 bases, there was a span of 14 bases. The CDR3 extends over 14 amino acids. Germline-derived CDR1 and CDR2 are MNHNY and SVGAGI (reference sequence). In DNA, the CDR3 is TGTGCCAGCAGTTCGGGCCTCCCGGGGGAGACCCAGTACTTC. It yields the protein CASSSGLPGETQYF.